The next 21 T cell receptor beta chains were all read from a single sample in a study of T cell responses to AZD1222 COVID-19 vaccine. The repertoire was sequenced with immunoSEQ multiplex PCR; TCRdb's copy has only in-frame clones and lacks some. The sample carries around 160,000 clones, around 93% recorded once. The starting material was peripheral blood, obtained 28 days after the second AZD1222 dose. The source is an adult who received the AZD1222 COVID-19 vaccine.

This chain connects TRBV27 to TRBJ2-7, with TRBD1 identical over 7 bases. The CDR3 is 16 amino acids. The V segment lost 6 bases and the J segment 1 base; nucleotides outside the gene matches: 12. The V gene's germline CDR1 is MNHEY and CDR2 SMNVEV (reference sequence). CDR3 coding DNA: TGTGCCAGCAGCCTCGGGACAGCCACTTTTTCCTACGAGCAGTACTTC. Its protein product is CASSLGTATFSYEQYF.

The chain joins TRBV5-1 to TRBJ1-1; a weak D match, TRBD1 (5 bases). Germline V gives CDR1 SGHRS, CDR2 YFSETQ. CDR3 size: 17 residues. Trimming cost V 1 base and J 0 bases, with 16 bases left between them. CDR3 sequence: CASSLTRQSFMNTEAFF. The DNA of the CDR3 is TGCGCCAGCAGCTTGACGCGACAGAGCTTTATGAACACTGAAGCTTTCTTT.

V and J are TRBV7-8 and TRBJ2-1; tentatively, D is TRBD1 (6 bases). Between the trimmed V and J ends, which lost 1 base and 1 base, there was a span of 14 bases. This CDR3 comprises 17 residues. Germline lookup yields CDR1 SGHVS and CDR2 FQNEAQ. The CDR3 DNA is TGTGCCAGCAGCTTAGGGGCAGGGGTTCGTTCCTACAATGAGCAGTTCTTC. It translates to CASSLGAGVRSYNEQFF. The whole variable domain, remainder taken from reference TRBV7-8 and TRBJ2-1, is GAGVSQSPRYKVAKRGQDVALRCDPISGHVSLFWYQQALGQGPEFLTYFQNEAQLDKSGLPSDRFFAERPEGSVSTLKIQRTQQEDSAVYLCASSLGAGVRSYNEQFFGPGTRLTVL.

This clone was picked up one time. The chain has TRBV7-2 and TRBJ2-3; 10 nucleotides align to TRBD2. Trimming at V came to 1 base and at J to 3 bases, leaving 10 bases not matched to a gene. Germline CDR1 and CDR2: SGHTA and FQGNSA. This CDR3 is 18 amino acids long. Here the CDR3 reads CASSLVPSGSAGTDTQYF. CDR3 DNA sequence: TGTGCCAGCAGCTTAGTCCCTAGCGGGAGCGCAGGTACAGATACGCAGTATTTT.

The J gene is TRBJ1-1, the V gene TRBV11-2; 10 bases are shared with TRBD1. Germline values: CDR1 SGHAT, CDR2 FQNNGV. CDR3 size: 15 residues. V dropped 5 bases and J dropped 5; count of bases not matched to a gene: 8. The CDR3 DNA reads as TGTGCCAGCAGCATATCCCCGGGACAGGGGACTGAAGCTTTCTTT. Its translation is CASSISPGQGTEAFF.

The CDR3 is CASSGTPQSSNGVWGKLFF. The CDR3 coding sequence is TGTGCCAGTAGTGGGACGCCTCAATCCTCCAACGGGGTCTGGGGAAAACTGTTTTTT. The V call is TRBV19, the J call TRBJ1-4, with D possibly TRBD1 on 5 matching bases. V dropped 5 bases and J dropped 10 bases, with 32 bases sitting between them. This CDR3 is 19 amino acids long. The germline V gene encodes CDR1 LNHDA and CDR2 SQIVND (reference sequence).

The rearrangement links TRBV4-2 to TRBJ2-5, with D possibly being TRBD2 (6 bases). The V end was cut by 1 base, the J end by 2 bases, with 8 bases between. The CDR3 contains 14 residues. Germline loops: CDR1 LGHNA, CDR2 YNFKEQ. The DNA for the CDR3 is TGTGCCAGCAGCCAAGGGGACTTACAAGAGACCCAGTACTTC. Translating gives CASSQGDLQETQYF.

The rearrangement links TRBV19 to TRBJ2-3, with D uncertain. CDR3 length: 16 amino acids. V was shortened by 2 bases and J by 2 bases, with 14 bases between the two germline ends. Germline CDR1 reads LNHDA; CDR2 reads SQIVND (reference sequence). The CDR3 loop is CASSILIRADTDTQYF. CDR3 DNA sequence: TGTGCCAGTAGTATACTCATCCGGGCAGACACAGATACGCAGTATTTT.

The rearrangement joins TRBV9 to TRBJ2-1, with 8 bases matching TRBD2. Per the germline V gene, CDR1 is SGDLS and CDR2 is YYNGEE. J gave up 9 bases and V 5 bases, and 13 bases lay outside the gene matches. This CDR3 is built from 15 residues. CDR3 nucleotides: TGTGCCAGCAGTCTCCGGGGACTAGACACTCCTGAGCAGTTCTTC. Amino acids: CASSLRGLDTPEQFF. Together with reference TRBV9 and TRBJ2-1, the CDR3 gives the full variable domain: DSGVTQTPKHLITATGQRVTLRCSPRSGDLSVYWYQQSLDQGLQFLIQYYNGEERAKGNILERFSAQQFPDLHSELNLSSLELGDSALYFCASSLRGLDTPEQFFGPGTRLTVL.

The genes are TRBV29-1 and TRBJ1-1; 9 nucleotides match TRBD1. The CDR3 sequence is 15 residues long. Germline CDR1 is SQVTM and CDR2 is ANQGSEA. Losses at the gene ends were 7 bases for V and 4 bases for J; bases not matched to a gene: 13. The CDR3 DNA is TGCAGCGCCGTGGCCCCAGACAGGGGGGGCACTGAAGCTTTCTTT. It is translated as CSAVAPDRGGTEAFF.

The genes are TRBV30 and TRBJ1-3; TRBD1 is a possible D gene (6 bases). CDR1 and CDR2 from the germline V gene are GTSNPN and SVGIG (reference sequence). The CDR3 loop spans 14 amino acids. The ends were cut back, 3 bases at V and 1 base at J, with 10 bases in the middle. The CDR3 DNA reads TGTGCCTGGAGGGGGGGGGCGTCTGGAAACACCATATATTTT. Encoded protein: CAWRGGASGNTIYF.

This clone appeared a few times. This sequence joins TRBV19 and TRBJ2-7; D possibly corresponds to TRBD2 (7 bases). In germline, CDR1 is LNHDA, CDR2 SQIVND (reference sequence). The CDR3 is 14 amino acids. Trimming left V 3 bases short and J 5 bases short, with 14 bases between. The CDR3 DNA sequence: TGTGCCAGTAGTATCGGTCAGGGGAGGGACGAGCAGTACTTC. Its translation is CASSIGQGRDEQYF.

The rearrangement links TRBV19 to TRBJ2-1; 8 positions agree with TRBD1. In germline, CDR1 is LNHDA, CDR2 SQIVND (reference sequence). V gave up 2 bases and J gave up 3 bases; unmatched junction bases: 3. CDR3 length: 15 amino acids. CDR3 sequence: CASSIPGQDYNEQFF. The DNA for the CDR3 is TGTGCCAGTAGTATACCGGGACAGGACTACAATGAGCAGTTCTTC.

This sequence joins TRBV7-9 and TRBJ2-7; possible D gene TRBD1, 6 bases. CDR1 is SEHNR, CDR2 FQNEAQ, per germline (reference sequence). V was clipped by 7 bases and J by 0 bases, with 10 bases between them. The CDR3 extends over 13 amino acids. CDR3 amino acids: CASIRGTSYEQYF. As DNA, the CDR3 is TGTGCCAGCATTAGGGGGACCTCCTACGAGCAGTACTTC.

The genes are TRBV12-3 or TRBV12-4 and TRBJ1-6; D ambiguous. The CDR3 length is 13 residues. V lost 5 bases and J lost 10, with 12 bases in between. Written as DNA, the CDR3 is TGTGCCAGCAGTCCCGACTCGCGATCACCCCTCCACTTT. Translation: CASSPDSRSPLHF.

The J gene is TRBJ2-7, the V gene TRBV7-2; 14 bases map to TRBD2. The CDR3 consists of 16 residues. CDR1 and CDR2 from the germline V gene are SGHTA and FQGNSA. V gave up 5 bases and J gave up 5 bases; unmatched junction bases: 8. CDR3 DNA: TGTGCCAGCAGCCCCCGACTAGCGGGAGGGCCCAACGAGCAGTACTTC. This sequence encodes CASSPRLAGGPNEQYF.

The chain combines TRBV6-5 with TRBJ1-5, with 9 bases identical to TRBD1. Germline V gene lookup returns CDR1 MNHEY and CDR2 SVGAGI. The CDR3 has 14 residues. Unmatched junction bases numbered 9, after V lost 9 bases and J lost 6 bases. The CDR3 here is CASKGQGLGQPQHF. CDR3 coding DNA: TGTGCCAGTAAGGGACAGGGTCTGGGTCAGCCCCAGCATTTT.

The rearrangement joins TRBV3-1 (or the pseudogene TRBV3-2) to TRBJ1-5; 9 nucleotides line up with TRBD1. Germline loops: CDR1 LGHDT, CDR2 YNNKEL (reference sequence). CDR3 size: 16 residues. The junction had 3 bases not matched to a gene; V was cut back by 1 base and J by 2 bases. Here the CDR3 reads CASSQGWDRGNQPQHF. CDR3 nucleotide sequence: TGTGCCAGCAGCCAAGGGTGGGACAGGGGCAATCAGCCCCAGCATTTT.

This CDR3 is CASRKAGDYNEQFF. For the CDR3, the DNA is TGTGCCAGCAGGAAAGCGGGGGACTACAATGAGCAGTTCTTC. The chain carries TRBV27 and TRBJ2-1; 8 bases are shared with TRBD2. The length of the CDR3 is 14 residues. The ends lost 6 bases at V and 3 bases at J; junction bases unmatched: 4. The germline V gene has CDR1 MNHEY and CDR2 SMNVEV (reference sequence).

The chain uses TRBV19 and TRBJ1-4; 9 bases agree with TRBD1. This CDR3 is built from 15 residues. CDR1 LNHDA and CDR2 SQIVND come from the germline V gene (reference sequence). Trimming cost V 5 bases and J 7 bases; bases outside gene matches: 8. The CDR3 loop reads CASSVAGGQGEKLFF. CDR3 in DNA: TGTGCCAGTAGTGTCGCCGGGGGACAGGGTGAAAAACTGTTTTTT.

This clone appeared a single time. The chain joins TRBV30 to TRBJ1-6; D ambiguous. This CDR3 spans 15 amino acids. The germline V gene encodes CDR1 GTSNPN and CDR2 SVGIG (reference sequence). V was shortened by 3 bases and J by 5 bases, with 14 bases between the two germline ends. The CDR3 region is CAWSAGSFDNSPLHF. The CDR3 DNA reads as TGTGCCTGGAGCGCCGGGTCCTTCGATAATTCACCCCTCCACTTT. The full variable domain, its missing parts supplied by reference TRBV30 and TRBJ1-6, is SQTIHQWPATLVQPVGSPLSLECTVEGTSNPNLYWYRQAAGRGLQLLFYSVGIGQISSEVPQNLSASRPQDRQFILSSKKLLLSDSGFYLCAWSAGSFDNSPLHFGNGTRLTVT.